Following are 29 T cell receptor beta chains from one sample sequenced in a study of shared clonotypes between healthy human individuals. The protocol was immunoSEQ multiplex PCR, while the TCRdb copy is restricted to in-frame clones and leaves out a portion. This sample has roughly 1.5 million clones, with approximately 98% found just once. The sequenced sample consisted of naive CD4+ T cells sorted from blood. Subset given: CD45RA+ positively selected. The receptors were sampled from a man younger than 45 in good health.

This chain uses TRBV28 with TRBJ2-7, with TRBD1 as a possible D gene (6 bases). Trimming stripped 6 bases from V and 3 bases from J, with 15 bases between. Germline CDR1 reads MDHEN; CDR2 reads SYDVKM. The CDR3 sequence is 14 residues long. For the CDR3, the DNA is TGTGCCAGCAGAACGAGGGACACTAGCTACGAGCAGTACTTC. It translates to CASRTRDTSYEQYF.

The V gene is TRBV18, the J gene TRBJ2-4; weak D call: TRBD2 (6 bases). V was clipped by 3 bases and J by 6 bases, with 18 bases between them. This CDR3 has 16 amino acids. Looked up from germline, CDR1 is KGHSH and CDR2 is LQKENI. The CDR3 sequence is CASSPLFGGRTNIQYF. The CDR3, as DNA: TGTGCCAGCTCACCTCTCTTCGGGGGAAGAACAAACATTCAGTACTTC.

On this clone: Other DNA sequences in the sample encode the same CDR3. V gene TRBV2 combines with J gene TRBJ2-1, with D possibly being TRBD2 (5 bases). The V end lost 3 bases, the J end lost 0 bases, and 9 bases lay between the germline ends. This CDR3 comprises 15 residues. Germline CDR1 SNHLY, CDR2 FYNNEI. The CDR3 bases are TGTGCCAGCAGTGAGGGTGGGAGCTCCTACAATGAGCAGTTCTTC. Residues: CASSEGGSSYNEQFF.

The J gene is TRBJ1-2, the V gene TRBV5-1; D uncertain. The CDR3 is made up of 13 amino acids. Germline CDR1 reads SGHRS; CDR2 reads YFSETQ. V was pared by 4 bases and J by 2 bases, with 9 bases between. CDR3 loop: CASSLDPNYGYTF. Written as DNA, the CDR3 is TGCGCCAGCAGCCTCGACCCGAACTATGGCTACACCTTC.

The chain combines TRBV6-5 with TRBJ2-7, with a tentative D call TRBD1 (6 bases). The V gene's germline CDR1 is MNHEY and CDR2 SVGAGI. Trimming took 1 base from V and 9 from J, leaving 22 bases between them. CDR3 size: 16 residues. CDR3 sequence reads: CASSYLQGLGLRRQYF. DNA of the CDR3: TGTGCCAGCAGTTACTTACAGGGTCTAGGGCTACGACGGCAGTACTTC.

The chain has TRBV7-2 and TRBJ2-3; D not resolved. CDR1 and CDR2 from the germline V gene are SGHTA and FQGNSA. The V gene lost 4 bases and the J gene lost 0 bases, with 17 bases spanning the gap. The CDR3 runs 17 residues. The CDR3 DNA reads TGTGCCAGCAGCTCGACGGGCCCGGGTACTAGCACAGATACGCAGTATTTT. The encoded protein is CASSSTGPGTSTDTQYF.

This sequence joins TRBV20-1 and TRBJ1-2; D call uncertain. Trimming removed 5 bases at V and 10 bases at J, with 8 bases between. The CDR3 contains 9 residues. CDR1 and CDR2 from the germline V gene are DFQATT and SNEGSKA (reference sequence). This CDR3 reads CSADLHYTF. The CDR3 region has the DNA TGCAGTGCTGACCTTCACTACACCTTC.

This chain joins TRBV11-2 and TRBJ2-2; perhaps D is TRBD1 or TRBD2 (5 bases each). Trimming removed 5 bases from V and 4 bases from J, with 11 bases in between. Germline CDR1 and CDR2: SGHAT and FQNNGV. The CDR3 totals 14 residues. CDR3 DNA sequence: TGTGCCAGCAGCCTCAGGGAGACCACCGGGGAGCTGTTTTTT. Amino acid sequence: CASSLRETTGELFF.

The chain recombines TRBV11-2 with TRBJ2-7; D is ambiguous. In germline, CDR1 is SGHAT, CDR2 FQNNGV. V was pared by 4 bases and J by 6 bases, with 16 bases between. The CDR3 covers 14 residues. CDR3 in DNA: TGTGCCAGCAGCTCTGTGGGCACCTTCTCCGAGCAGTACTTC. Translation gives CASSSVGTFSEQYF.

Details on this clone: An end of the junction differs from the germline gene, which may be a read error. V gene TRBV7-3 combines with J gene TRBJ1-1; D is unclear. CDR1 is SGHTA, CDR2 FQGTGA, per germline. CDR3 length equals 12 residues. The DNA for the CDR3 is TGTGCCAGCAGCCCGTCGAACACTGAAGCCTTCTTT. This sequence encodes CASSPSNTEAFF.

On this clone: This sample also contains other DNA sequences that code for the same CDR3. The rearrangement links TRBV11-2 to TRBJ2-3; TRBD2 aligns across 11 bases. CDR1 and CDR2 (germline): SGHAT, FQNNGV. CDR3 size: 16 residues. V shed 2 bases, J shed 2 bases, and the junction held 3 bases outside the gene matches. Here the CDR3 reads CASSLLGLAATDTQYF. CDR3 coding DNA: TGTGCCAGCAGCTTACTGGGACTAGCGGCCACAGATACGCAGTATTTT.

J is TRBJ1-1 and V is TRBV29-1; D might be TRBD1 (6 bases). Trimming took off 7 bases at V and 1 base at J, with 16 bases between the two ends. CDR1 is SQVTM and CDR2 is ANQGSEA in the germline V gene. CDR3 length: 14 amino acids. CDR3 coding DNA: TGCAGCGCCCTCACGGGACAAACGAACACTGAAGCTTTCTTT. Amino acid sequence: CSALTGQTNTEAFF.

The DNA of the CDR3 is TGCGCCAGCAGCTTGGGGGACAGGGTGGGCTACGAGCAGTACTTC. This encodes CASSLGDRVGYEQYF. The rearrangement uses TRBV5-1 and TRBJ2-7; 9 bases line up with TRBD1. V lost 0 bases to trimming and J lost 3 bases; unmatched junction nucleotides: 4. This CDR3 comprises 15 residues. Germline V gene data show CDR1 as SGHRS and CDR2 as YFSETQ.

Only one count was recorded for this clone. V and J are TRBV7-3 and TRBJ2-1; TRBD2 matches at 10 bases. Germline trimming cut 2 bases from V and 4 bases from J; bases unmatched to any gene: 5. The germline CDR1 and CDR2 sequences are SGHTA and FQGTGA. The CDR3 is 16 residues long. The CDR3 nucleotides are TGTGCCAGCAGCTTACGGTGGACTAGCGGTTACAATGAGCAGTTCTTC. Translation: CASSLRWTSGYNEQFF.

This clone was seen just once. The chain carries TRBV7-9 and TRBJ2-3; tentative D call: TRBD1 (5 bases). The germline V gene has CDR1 SEHNR and CDR2 FQNEAQ (reference sequence). The CDR3 contains 14 residues. V was clipped by 4 bases and J by 2 bases, with 10 bases between them. CDR3 protein: CASSYRQNTDTQYF. In nucleotides, the CDR3 is TGTGCCAGCAGCTACCGACAGAACACAGATACGCAGTATTTT.

The chain uses TRBV2 and TRBJ1-4, with D tentatively TRBD1 (5 bases). The germline gives CDR1 SNHLY, CDR2 FYNNEI. The V end lost 6 bases, the J end lost 7 bases, and 9 bases lay between the germline ends. This CDR3 region has 12 residues. CDR3 protein: CASRGDGEKLFF. Here the CDR3 DNA reads TGTGCCAGCAGGGGGGACGGTGAAAAACTGTTTTTT.

The chain combines TRBV27 with TRBJ2-1, with 14 nucleotides matching TRBD2. Germline assignment: CDR1 MNHEY and CDR2 SMNVEV (reference sequence). The CDR3 extends over 20 amino acids. The junction had 18 bases not matched to a gene; V was cut back by 7 bases and J by 4 bases. CDR3 bases: TGTGCCAGCACACGATCAGGACTAGCGGGAGGTCTTGGGATTTACAATGAGCAGTTCTTC. It translates to CASTRSGLAGGLGIYNEQFF.

The rearrangement joins TRBV15 to TRBJ2-3, with D tentatively TRBD2 (6 bases). The CDR3 totals 16 residues. The V gene's germline CDR1 is LNHNV and CDR2 YYDKDF (reference sequence). The germline V and J ends were trimmed by 5 bases and 2 bases, with 17 bases remaining between them. The CDR3 loop is CATSFQTRGSTDTQYF. The CDR3 DNA reads TGTGCCACCAGCTTCCAGACTAGAGGGTCCACAGATACGCAGTATTTT.

This chain uses TRBV5-1 with TRBJ2-2; tentative D call: TRBD1 (6 bases). The germline V gene has CDR1 SGHRS and CDR2 YFSETQ. Trimming took off 2 bases at V and 4 bases at J, with 12 bases between the two ends. The CDR3 has 15 residues. The CDR3 bases are TGCGCCAGCAGCTTCGACAGGTTAGCCACCGGGGAGCTGTTTTTT. Amino acids: CASSFDRLATGELFF. Full variable domain (missing parts from reference TRBV5-1 and TRBJ2-2): KAGVTQTPRYLIKTRGQQVTLSCSPISGHRSVSWYQQTPGQGLQFLFEYFSETQRNKGNFPGRFSGRQFSNSRSEMNVSTLELGDSALYLCASSFDRLATGELFFGEGSRLTVL.

V gene TRBV4-1 combines with J gene TRBJ2-2; 11 nucleotides match TRBD2. The V gene end was trimmed by 4 bases and the J gene end by 4 bases; junction bases not matched to a gene: 8. Germline assignment: CDR1 MGHRA and CDR2 YSYEKL. CDR3 size: 17 residues. The CDR3 protein is CASSRGTSGSLTGELFF. The CDR3 DNA sequence: TGCGCCAGCAGCCGGGGAACTAGCGGGAGTCTCACCGGGGAGCTGTTTTTT.

This chain joins TRBV18 and TRBJ1-1; D unclear. Looked up from germline, CDR1 is KGHSH and CDR2 is LQKENI. This CDR3 region has 14 residues. V was pared by 6 bases and J by 8 bases, with 19 bases between. The CDR3 DNA sequence: TGTGCCAGCTCCCCGGCCAGTATGGACTACGAAGCTTTCTTT. Translating gives CASSPASMDYEAFF.

J is TRBJ1-1 and V is TRBV28; D is uncertain. The CDR3 is made up of 14 amino acids. Deletions cut 3 bases from V and 6 bases from J, with 14 bases between. Germline values: CDR1 MDHEN, CDR2 SYDVKM. The CDR3 is CASSFARRPPEAFF. In DNA form, the CDR3 reads TGTGCCAGCAGTTTTGCTCGGCGGCCCCCTGAAGCTTTCTTT.

The rearrangement uses TRBV18 and TRBJ2-7; D uncertain. V was clipped by 2 bases and J by 3 bases, with 8 bases between them. The CDR3 is 13 residues long. CDR1 is KGHSH and CDR2 is LQKENI in the germline V gene. In nucleotides, the CDR3 is TGTGCCAGCTCACCAAAGGACCTCTACGAGCAGTACTTC. Translated: CASSPKDLYEQYF. The complete variable domain, with remaining parts taken from reference TRBV18 and TRBJ2-7, reads NAGVMQNPRHLVRRRGQEARLRCSPMKGHSHVYWYRQLPEEGLKFMVYLQKENIIDESGMPKERFSAEFPKEGPSILRIQQVVRGDSAAYFCASSPKDLYEQYFGPGTRLTVT.

V is TRBV9 and J is TRBJ1-3; no definite D call. The germline CDR1 and CDR2 sequences are SGDLS and YYNGEE. The CDR3 consists of 14 residues. V lost 3 bases, J lost 4 bases, and 11 bases lay in between. CDR3 sequence (DNA): TGTGCCAGCAGCGCCGAAAGCACCGGAAACACCATATATTTT. Translating gives CASSAESTGNTIYF.

The genes are TRBV23-1 and TRBJ2-7; 7 nucleotides line up with TRBD1. TRBV23-1 belongs to the ORF category, with a function that is uncertain. The CDR3 spans 15 residues. J lost 0 bases, V lost 7 bases, and 9 bases had no gene match. DNA for the CDR3: TGCGCCAGCATTCCGGGACAGATGCACTCCTACGAGCAGTACTTC. It specifies CASIPGQMHSYEQYF.

The chain couples TRBV2 to TRBJ1-1; 7 positions agree with TRBD1. V lost 5 bases and J lost 4; bases outside the gene matches: 4. The CDR3 is 13 amino acids. CDR1 SNHLY and CDR2 FYNNEI come from the germline V gene. In DNA form, the CDR3 reads TGTGCCAGCAGTTTACAGGGGACCACTGAAGCTTTCTTT. Amino acids: CASSLQGTTEAFF.

This chain connects TRBV11-2 to TRBJ2-7; 8 bases line up with TRBD2. Germline assignment: CDR1 SGHAT and CDR2 FQNNGV. The J segment lost 7 bases and the V segment lost 2 bases, leaving 4 bases of the junction unmatched. The CDR3 is 13 amino acids. The CDR3 protein is CASSLRSGGEQYF. DNA of the CDR3: TGTGCCAGCAGCTTAAGGAGCGGGGGAGAGCAGTACTTC. The full variable domain, completed using reference TRBV11-2 and TRBJ2-7, is EAGVAQSPRYKIIEKRQSVAFWCNPISGHATLYWYQQILGQGPKLLIQFQNNGVVDDSQLPKDRFSAERLKGVDSTLKIQPAKLEDSAVYLCASSLRSGGEQYFGPGTRLTVT.

This clone was seen a few times. The chain joins TRBV18 to TRBJ2-3; possible D gene TRBD2, 6 bases. CDR3 size: 14 residues. Germline CDR1 KGHSH, CDR2 LQKENI. V was pared by 1 base and J by 2 bases, with 7 bases between. The CDR3 here is CASSPLADTDTQYF. CDR3 DNA: TGTGCCAGCTCACCACTAGCGGACACAGATACGCAGTATTTT. Supplemented by reference TRBV18 and TRBJ2-3, the full variable domain reads NAGVMQNPRHLVRRRGQEARLRCSPMKGHSHVYWYRQLPEEGLKFMVYLQKENIIDESGMPKERFSAEFPKEGPSILRIQQVVRGDSAAYFCASSPLADTDTQYFGPGTRLTVL.

The chain couples TRBV11-2 to TRBJ2-1; 10 positions agree with TRBD2. Germline V CDR1 and CDR2: SGHAT, FQNNGV. The CDR3 loop spans 15 amino acids. J gave up 7 bases and V 6 bases, and 9 bases lay outside the gene matches. The CDR3 DNA reads as TGTGCCAGCAGTTCACCTAGCGGGAGATGGAATGAGCAGTTCTTC. This codes for CASSSPSGRWNEQFF.